The 23 T cell receptor beta chains below come from one sample, sequenced in a study of T cell responses to AZD1222 COVID-19 vaccine. TCRdb's table, derived via immunoSEQ multiplex PCR, lists solely in-frame clones and lacks some. Of around 170,000 clones in the sample, around 88% are singletons; the top ten hold approximately 10%. The sample consisted of peripheral blood, taken 28 days after the second AZD1222 dose. These receptors were obtained from an adult who received the AZD1222 COVID-19 vaccine.

This clone was detected only once. The V and J genes are TRBV6-1 and TRBJ1-5; 8 bases fit TRBD1. The CDR3 spans 16 residues. CDR1 is MNHNS and CDR2 is SASEGT in the germline V gene. V was clipped by 4 bases and J by 4 bases; unmatched bases: 9. The CDR3 nucleotides read TGTGCCAGCAGTGGAACAAGGACAGGGTGGAATCAGCCCCAGCATTTT. Encoded protein: CASSGTRTGWNQPQHF.

J is TRBJ2-7 and V is TRBV19; weak D call: TRBD1 (6 bases). Trimming took 3 bases from V and 2 from J, leaving 11 bases between them. CDR1 and CDR2 (germline): LNHDA, SQIVND (reference sequence). The CDR3 covers 14 residues. The CDR3 region is CASSMRQGPYEQYF. As DNA, the CDR3 is TGTGCCAGTAGTATGAGGCAGGGGCCCTACGAGCAGTACTTC.

The gene calls are TRBV12-5 and TRBJ2-3, with 9 bases lining up with TRBD2. CDR1 and CDR2 (germline): LGHNT, FRNRAP. The CDR3 has 15 residues. With V trimmed by 3 bases and J by 3 bases, 4 bases remained unmatched. The CDR3 coding sequence is TGTGCTAGTGGTTTCGGTAGCGGGGGAACAGATACGCAGTATTTT. Protein product: CASGFGSGGTDTQYF.

The chain is built from TRBV19 and TRBJ1-3; maybe TRBD1 (5 bases). V lost 3 bases, J lost 4 bases, and 10 bases lay in between. The CDR3 has 14 residues. The germline V gene encodes CDR1 LNHDA and CDR2 SQIVND (reference sequence). The CDR3 DNA follows: TGTGCCAGTAGTATGCAGACAGCAGGAAACACCATATATTTT. Translating it yields CASSMQTAGNTIYF. The whole variable domain, remainder taken from reference TRBV19 and TRBJ1-3, is DGGITQSPKYLFRKEGQNVTLSCEQNLNHDAMYWYRQDPGQGLRLIYYSQIVNDFQKGDIAEGYSVSREKKESFPLTVTSAQKNPTAFYLCASSMQTAGNTIYFGEGSWLTVV.

V gene TRBV5-6 combines with J gene TRBJ2-7; 9 positions agree with TRBD1. The CDR3 is made up of 16 amino acids. With 4 bases clipped from V and 2 bases from J, the junction kept 10 bases outside the gene matches. Per germline, CDR1 SGHDT and CDR2 YYEEEE. The CDR3 coding sequence is TGTGCCAGCAGCCCAACCGGGACAGGGACCGCCTACGAGCAGTACTTC. It specifies CASSPTGTGTAYEQYF.

V usage is TRBV29-1 and J usage is TRBJ2-3; 10 bases are a match to TRBD1. Trimming cost V 6 bases and J 4 bases; bases outside gene matches: 1. The CDR3 is made up of 12 amino acids. Germline CDR1 SQVTM, CDR2 ANQGSEA. In nucleotides, the CDR3 is TGCAGCGTAGGACAGGGGGCAGATACGCAGTATTTT. Translation gives CSVGQGADTQYF.

This clone has a single count. The chain joins TRBV5-1 to TRBJ2-7; 9 bases are a match to TRBD1. This CDR3 spans 15 amino acids. CDR1 and CDR2 (germline): SGHRS, YFSETQ. V lost 4 bases, J lost 3 bases, and 8 bases stayed unmatched. The CDR3 spells CASSQPGQGGYEQYF. The CDR3 DNA sequence: TGCGCCAGCAGCCAGCCGGGACAGGGAGGCTACGAGCAGTACTTC.

J is TRBJ2-2 and V is TRBV5-1, with D hard to call. The V end was cut by 4 bases, the J end by 8 bases, with 9 bases between. This CDR3 has 12 residues. Germline CDR1 is SGHRS and CDR2 is YFSETQ. The DNA of the CDR3 is TGCGCCAGCAGCCTTTCTTCGGGGGAGCTGTTTTTT. Translation gives CASSLSSGELFF.

J is TRBJ2-5 and V is TRBV5-4; 8 bases map to TRBD2. The V gene's germline CDR1 is SGHNT and CDR2 YYREEE (reference sequence). CDR3 length: 15 residues. V dropped 1 base and J dropped 10; count of bases not matched to a gene: 12. CDR3 in DNA: TGTGCCAGCAGCTTGAGCGGGGGAATAGAGCGGGTCCAGTACTTC. Protein: CASSLSGGIERVQYF.

The chain combines TRBV6-5 with TRBJ1-5; D not resolved. Germline V CDR1 and CDR2: MNHEY, SVGAGI. Trimming left V 7 bases short and J 3 bases short, with 10 bases between. The CDR3 runs 13 residues. The CDR3 nucleotides are TGTGCCAGCAAGTTCGGGGTCAATCAGCCCCAGCATTTT. It specifies CASKFGVNQPQHF.

V is TRBV30 and J is TRBJ1-4; the D gene is possibly TRBD1 (6 bases). Germline CDR1 GTSNPN, CDR2 SVGIG (reference sequence). With 0 bases removed from V and 10 bases from J, the gap between germline ends came to 15 bases. The CDR3 totals 14 residues. As DNA, the CDR3 is TGTGCCTGGAGTGTCGGACAGTGGGGGGGAAAACTGTTTTTT. Protein product: CAWSVGQWGGKLFF.

The rearrangement uses TRBV30 and TRBJ1-1; D unresolved. CDR3 size: 17 residues. Trimming removed 3 bases at V and 3 bases at J, with 23 bases between. The germline V gene has CDR1 GTSNPN and CDR2 SVGIG (reference sequence). CDR3 DNA: TGTGCCTGGAGCTTAGGAGGACTGGGAGAGTGGGACACTGAAGCTTTCTTT. It codes for CAWSLGGLGEWDTEAFF.

This sequence joins TRBV4-1 and TRBJ2-3, with unresolved D. Trimming left V 1 base short and J 3 bases short, with 5 bases between. CDR3 size: 13 residues. Germline assignment: CDR1 MGHRA and CDR2 YSYEKL. In DNA, the CDR3 is TGCGCCAGCAGCCAAGTACAAACAGATACGCAGTATTTT. Translation gives CASSQVQTDTQYF.

The chain combines TRBV11-3 with TRBJ2-3; D unclear. The CDR3 consists of 15 residues. Germline CDR1 SGHNT, CDR2 YENEEA. V was clipped by 5 bases and J by 7 bases, with 19 bases between them. CDR3 bases: TGTGCCAGCAGCCCCGGCAACCGTCCTTGGAATACGCAGTATTTT. Translation gives CASSPGNRPWNTQYF.

This clone was detected a few times. The V call is TRBV5-4, the J call TRBJ1-4; the D gene is possibly TRBD1 (5 bases). Germline loops: CDR1 SGHNT, CDR2 YYREEE (reference sequence). Between the trimmed V and J ends, which lost 1 base and 6 bases, there was a span of 7 bases. The CDR3 extends over 13 amino acids. CDR3 amino acids: CASSLKGYEKLFF. DNA for the CDR3: TGTGCCAGCAGCTTGAAGGGGTATGAAAAACTGTTTTTT.

The chain uses TRBV7-9 and TRBJ2-7; TRBD1 agrees at 8 bases. J was trimmed by 3 bases and V by 6 bases; bases with no gene match: 10. Germline V gene data show CDR1 as SEHNR and CDR2 as FQNEAQ (reference sequence). The CDR3 length is 15 residues. Written as DNA, the CDR3 is TGTGCCAGCAGTCACATCCGGGACAGGCACTACGAGCAGTACTTC. Translated, it gives CASSHIRDRHYEQYF.

The J gene is TRBJ2-2, the V gene TRBV10-2; D gene unclear. V was trimmed by 5 bases and J by 4 bases, leaving 11 bases between them. The CDR3 is 14 residues long. Germline CDR1 WSHSY, CDR2 SAAADI. The chain's CDR3 is CASSKVAVTGELFF. For the CDR3, the DNA is TGCGCCAGCAGTAAGGTGGCGGTCACCGGGGAGCTGTTTTTT.

This sequence joins TRBV30 and TRBJ1-5; 9 bases match TRBD1. The ends lost 3 bases at V and 8 bases at J; junction bases unmatched: 17. Germline V lookup: CDR1 GTSNPN, CDR2 SVGIG (reference sequence). CDR3 length equals 17 residues. The CDR3 region is CAWSGRTGTGISEPQHF. The CDR3 DNA sequence: TGTGCCTGGAGCGGGAGGACCGGGACAGGGATTTCGGAGCCCCAGCATTTT.

V gene TRBV9 combines with J gene TRBJ2-5, with D unresolved. Germline V CDR1 and CDR2: SGDLS, YYNGEE. The V and J ends lost 0 bases and 2 bases respectively, with 17 bases between them. The CDR3 contains 17 residues. The CDR3 region has the DNA TGTGCCAGCAGCGTAGCTCCCCAATCCGGAGTTCAAGAGACCCAGTACTTC. This sequence encodes CASSVAPQSGVQETQYF.

The chain joins TRBV10-1 to TRBJ2-5; D is perhaps TRBD2 (7 bases). Germline values: CDR1 WNHNN, CDR2 SYGVQD (reference sequence). The germline V and J ends were trimmed by 9 bases and 5 bases, with 22 bases remaining between them. The CDR3 totals 15 residues. Here the CDR3 reads CARGGGRSQGETQYF. DNA for the CDR3: TGCGCCAGAGGGGGGGGGCGAAGCCAGGGGGAGACCCAGTACTTC.

V is TRBV18 and J is TRBJ1-2; D gene unclear. From germline, CDR1 is KGHSH and CDR2 LQKENI. The CDR3 is 13 amino acids. The V gene lost 5 bases and the J gene lost 4 bases, with 11 bases spanning the gap. The CDR3 reads CASSEGGFYGYTF. The CDR3 bases are TGTGCCAGCTCAGAAGGAGGATTCTATGGCTACACCTTC.

The genes are TRBV5-1 and TRBJ2-2, with 12 nucleotides matching TRBD2. This CDR3 has 14 amino acids. The trim removed 5 bases at V and 5 bases at J, leaving 1 base unmatched. From germline, CDR1 is SGHRS and CDR2 YFSETQ. The CDR3 nucleotides read TGCGCCAGCAGTACTAGCGGGGGGACCGGGGAGCTGTTTTTT. Amino acid sequence: CASSTSGGTGELFF.

The chain couples TRBV19 to TRBJ1-3; D is possibly TRBD1 (5 bases). Germline lookup yields CDR1 LNHDA and CDR2 SQIVND (reference sequence). V lost 6 bases and J lost 0, with 12 bases in between. There are 15 residues in the CDR3. This CDR3 is CASSRQFLSGNTIYF. In DNA, the CDR3 is TGTGCCAGTAGCCGACAGTTCCTCTCTGGAAACACCATATATTTT.